This record covers a single TCR beta chain. The antigen is unknown. The method was immunoSEQ multiplex PCR; TCRdb's version includes in-frame clones alone and lacks a portion of them. Among approximately 35,000 clones listed, 90% were seen once. The data belong to a study of lymphopenia after photon versus proton radiotherapy. Findings and caveats of the study: After the lymphocyte nadir, photon-treated repertoires showed oligoclonal expansion, especially of CD8+ Temra cells. Survival link was tested only in deceased patients; proton benefit remains a possibility. Relative stability marked proton patients; photon patients lost diversity and naive cells. A bigger post-nadir fall in TCR diversity correlated inversely with survival time in deceased patients.

Source: peripheral blood, taken from a patient treated with photon-based radiotherapy. This TCR derives from a woman in her 50s with pancreatic cancer.

CDR3 in amino acids: CASSLTREKSPTNTGELFF. The CDR3 nucleotides read TGTGCCAGCAGCTTAACCCGGGAGAAATCCCCCACGAACACCGGGGAGCTGTTTTTT. The chain has TRBV13 and TRBJ2-2, with D perhaps matching TRBD2 (6 bases). The V end lost 2 bases, the J end lost 0 bases, and 19 bases lay between the germline ends. The CDR3 sequence is 19 residues long. Germline V gene data show CDR1 as PRHDT and CDR2 as FYEKMQ (reference sequence).